This T cell receptor beta chain was captured by sequencing in a study of cytomegalovirus exposure and HLA in healthy donors. 13 Jbeta primers and 60 Vbeta primers were used for the PCR. Sequenced by immunoSEQ multiplex PCR; TCRdb stores in-frame clones only, minus some. The sample holds about 190,000 clones, around 87% seen once. CDR3 length: 13 amino acids. Germline V gene lookup returns CDR1 SGHRS and CDR2 YFSETQ. Germline trimming cut 4 bases from V and 5 bases from J; bases unmatched to any gene: 3. Points on this clone: Its antigen is as yet unknown.

Points from the study as a whole: Later analysis identified a missense DCLRE1C variant that was linked to TCR beta V- and J-gene trimming. Judged likely to be a sequencing artifact was a cluster of highly shared sequence variants.

This chain uses TRBV5-1 with TRBJ2-1, with 7 nucleotides matching TRBD2. Sequencing was carried out using PBMCs. This clonotype was sampled from a woman aged 18-29 years in good health and CMV-seronegative. CDR3 sequence reads: CASSPAGNNEQFF. The CDR3 bases are TGCGCCAGCAGCCCAGCGGGGAACAATGAGCAGTTCTTC.